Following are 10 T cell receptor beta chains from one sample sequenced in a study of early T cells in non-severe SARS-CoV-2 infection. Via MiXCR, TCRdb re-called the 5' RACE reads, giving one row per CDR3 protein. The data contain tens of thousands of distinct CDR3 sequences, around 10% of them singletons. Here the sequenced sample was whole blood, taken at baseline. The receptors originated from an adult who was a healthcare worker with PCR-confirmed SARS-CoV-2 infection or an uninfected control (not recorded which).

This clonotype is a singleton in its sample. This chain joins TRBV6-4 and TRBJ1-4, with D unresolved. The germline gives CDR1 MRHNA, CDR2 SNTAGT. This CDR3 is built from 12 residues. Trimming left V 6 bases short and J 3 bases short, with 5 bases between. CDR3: CASRGANEKLFF. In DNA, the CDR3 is TGTGCCAGCAGAGGAGCTAATGAAAAACTGTTTTTT.

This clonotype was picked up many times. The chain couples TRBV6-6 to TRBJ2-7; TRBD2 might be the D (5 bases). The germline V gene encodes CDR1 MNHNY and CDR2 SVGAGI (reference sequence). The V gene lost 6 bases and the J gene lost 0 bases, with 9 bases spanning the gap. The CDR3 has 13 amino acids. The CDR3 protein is CASSRDYSYEQYF. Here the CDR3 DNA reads TGTGCCAGCAGCAGAGACTACTCCTACGAGCAGTACTTC.

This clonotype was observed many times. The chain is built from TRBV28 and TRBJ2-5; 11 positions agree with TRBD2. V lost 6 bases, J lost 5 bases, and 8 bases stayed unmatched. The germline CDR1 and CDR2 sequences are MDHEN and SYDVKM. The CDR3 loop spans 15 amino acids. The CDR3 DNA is TGTGCCAGCAGCACACTAGCGGGGGTTCCGGAGACCCAGTACTTC. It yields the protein CASSTLAGVPETQYF. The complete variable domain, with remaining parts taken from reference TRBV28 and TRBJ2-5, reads DVKVTQSSRYLVKRTGEKVFLECVQDMDHENMFWYRQDPGLGLRLIYFSYDVKMKEKGDIPEGYSVSREKKERFSLILESASTNQTSMYLCASSTLAGVPETQYFGPGTRLLVL.

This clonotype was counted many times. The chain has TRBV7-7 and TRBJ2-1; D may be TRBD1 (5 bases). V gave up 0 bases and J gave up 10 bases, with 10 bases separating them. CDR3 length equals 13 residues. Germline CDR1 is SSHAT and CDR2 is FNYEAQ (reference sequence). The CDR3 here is CASSLAGAREQFF. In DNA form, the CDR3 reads TGTGCCAGCAGCTTAGCAGGGGCGAGGGAGCAGTTCTTC.

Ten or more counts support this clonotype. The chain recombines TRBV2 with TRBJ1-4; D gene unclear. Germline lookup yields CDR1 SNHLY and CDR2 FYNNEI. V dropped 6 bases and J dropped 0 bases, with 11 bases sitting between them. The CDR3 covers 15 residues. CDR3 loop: CASRRSPTTNEKLFF. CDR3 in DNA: TGTGCCAGCAGACGGAGCCCTACAACTAATGAAAAACTGTTTTTT.

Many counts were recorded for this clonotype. In nucleotides, the CDR3 is TGTGCCAGCAGCTGGACCCCGGGACAGACGATCTCCTACAATGAGCAGTTCTTC. This encodes CASSWTPGQTISYNEQFF. The genes are TRBV7-9 and TRBJ2-1, with TRBD1 matching 7 bases. The V and J ends lost 4 bases and 0 bases, in that order; junction bases with no gene match: 12. The CDR3 is made up of 18 amino acids. Germline V gene sequence: CDR1 SEHNR, CDR2 FQNEAQ (reference sequence).

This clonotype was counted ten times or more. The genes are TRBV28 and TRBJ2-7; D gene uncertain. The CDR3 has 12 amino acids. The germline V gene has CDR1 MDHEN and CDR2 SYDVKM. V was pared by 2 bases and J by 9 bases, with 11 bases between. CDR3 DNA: TGTGCCAGCAGTTTACCCAGGCTAGGGCAGTACTTC. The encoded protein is CASSLPRLGQYF.

The CDR3 here is CASSEVGGLGTGELFF. CDR3 in DNA: TGTGCCAGCAGTGAAGTCGGAGGGTTAGGCACCGGGGAGCTGTTTTTT. The chain is built from TRBV2 and TRBJ2-2; possible D gene TRBD2, 6 bases. The V end was cut by 1 base, the J end by 4 bases, with 13 bases between. The CDR3 is made up of 16 amino acids. Germline V gene data show CDR1 as SNHLY and CDR2 as FYNNEI.

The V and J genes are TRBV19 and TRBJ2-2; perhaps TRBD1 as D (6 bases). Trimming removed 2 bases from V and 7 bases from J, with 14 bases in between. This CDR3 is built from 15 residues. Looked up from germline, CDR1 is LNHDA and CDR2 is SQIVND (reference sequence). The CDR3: CASSISTGAFGELFF. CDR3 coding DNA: TGTGCCAGTAGTATATCGACAGGTGCTTTCGGGGAGCTGTTTTTT.

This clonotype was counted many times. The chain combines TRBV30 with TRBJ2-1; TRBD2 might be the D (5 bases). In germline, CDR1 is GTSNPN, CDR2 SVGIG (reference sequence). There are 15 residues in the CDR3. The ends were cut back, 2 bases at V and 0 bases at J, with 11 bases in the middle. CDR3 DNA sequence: TGTGCCTGGAGTCGCACGAGCGGCTCCTACAATGAGCAGTTCTTC. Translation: CAWSRTSGSYNEQFF.